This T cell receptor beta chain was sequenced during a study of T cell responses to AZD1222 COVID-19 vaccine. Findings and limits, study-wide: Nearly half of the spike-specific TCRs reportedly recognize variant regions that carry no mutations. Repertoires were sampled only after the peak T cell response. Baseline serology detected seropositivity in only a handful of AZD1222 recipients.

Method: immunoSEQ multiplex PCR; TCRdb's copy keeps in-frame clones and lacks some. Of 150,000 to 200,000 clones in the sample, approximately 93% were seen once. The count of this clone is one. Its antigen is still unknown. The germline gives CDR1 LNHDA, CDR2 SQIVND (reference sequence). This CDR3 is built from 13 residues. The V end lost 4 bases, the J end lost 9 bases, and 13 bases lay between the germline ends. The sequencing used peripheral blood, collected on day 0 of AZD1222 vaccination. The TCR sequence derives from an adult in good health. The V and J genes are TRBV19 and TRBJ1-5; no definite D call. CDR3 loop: CASSTDGLRPQHF. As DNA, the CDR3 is TGTGCCAGTAGTACGGACGGTTTGCGGCCCCAGCATTTT.